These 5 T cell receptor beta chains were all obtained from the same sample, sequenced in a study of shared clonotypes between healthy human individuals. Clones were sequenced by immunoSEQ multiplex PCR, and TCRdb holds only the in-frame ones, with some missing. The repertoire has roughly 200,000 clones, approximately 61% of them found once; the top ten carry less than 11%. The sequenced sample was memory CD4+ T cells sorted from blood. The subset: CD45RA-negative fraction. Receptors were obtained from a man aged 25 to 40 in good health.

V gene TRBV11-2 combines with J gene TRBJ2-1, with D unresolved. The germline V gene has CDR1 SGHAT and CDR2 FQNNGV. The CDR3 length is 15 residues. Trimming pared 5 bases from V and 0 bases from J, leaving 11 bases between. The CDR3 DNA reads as TGTGCCAGCAGCCGCGGTGACACCTCCTACAATGAGCAGTTCTTC. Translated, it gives CASSRGDTSYNEQFF.

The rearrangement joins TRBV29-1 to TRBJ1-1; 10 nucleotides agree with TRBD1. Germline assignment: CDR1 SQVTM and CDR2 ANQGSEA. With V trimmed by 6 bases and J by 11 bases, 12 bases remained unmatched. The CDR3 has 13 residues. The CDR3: CSVWGQGSTMAFF. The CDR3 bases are TGCAGCGTATGGGGACAGGGGAGCACAATGGCTTTCTTT.

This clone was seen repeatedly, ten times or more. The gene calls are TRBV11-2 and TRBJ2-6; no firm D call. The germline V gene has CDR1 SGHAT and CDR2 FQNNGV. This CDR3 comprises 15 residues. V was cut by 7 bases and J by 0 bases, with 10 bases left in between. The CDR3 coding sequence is TGTGCCAGCACCGGCGGTTCCTCTGGGGCCAACGTCCTGACTTTC. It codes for CASTGGSSGANVLTF.

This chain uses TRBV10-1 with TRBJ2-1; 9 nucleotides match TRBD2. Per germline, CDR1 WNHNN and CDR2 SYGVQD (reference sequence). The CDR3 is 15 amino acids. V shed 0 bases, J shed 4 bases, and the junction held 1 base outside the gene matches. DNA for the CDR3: TGCGCCAGCAGTGAGTCCCTAGCGGGATACAATGAGCAGTTCTTC. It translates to CASSESLAGYNEQFF.

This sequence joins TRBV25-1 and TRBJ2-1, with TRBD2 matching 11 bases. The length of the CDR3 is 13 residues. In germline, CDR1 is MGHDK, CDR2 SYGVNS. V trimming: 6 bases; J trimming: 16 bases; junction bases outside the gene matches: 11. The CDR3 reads CASSPLAGGGSFF. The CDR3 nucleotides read TGTGCCAGCAGCCCCCTAGCGGGAGGAGGGTCTTTCTTC.